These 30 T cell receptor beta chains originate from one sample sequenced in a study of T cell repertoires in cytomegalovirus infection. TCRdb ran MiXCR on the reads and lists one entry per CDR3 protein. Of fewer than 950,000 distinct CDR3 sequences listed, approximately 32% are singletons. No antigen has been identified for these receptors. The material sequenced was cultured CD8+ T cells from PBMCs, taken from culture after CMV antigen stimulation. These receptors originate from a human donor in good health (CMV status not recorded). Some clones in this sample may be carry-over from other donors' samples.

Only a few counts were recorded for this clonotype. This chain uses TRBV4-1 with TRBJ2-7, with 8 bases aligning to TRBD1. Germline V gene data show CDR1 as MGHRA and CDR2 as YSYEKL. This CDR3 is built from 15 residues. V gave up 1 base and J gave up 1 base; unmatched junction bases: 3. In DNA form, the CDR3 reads TGCGCCAGCAGCCAAGGACAGGGGAGGTCCTACGAGCAGTACGTC. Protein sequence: CASSQGQGRSYEQYV.

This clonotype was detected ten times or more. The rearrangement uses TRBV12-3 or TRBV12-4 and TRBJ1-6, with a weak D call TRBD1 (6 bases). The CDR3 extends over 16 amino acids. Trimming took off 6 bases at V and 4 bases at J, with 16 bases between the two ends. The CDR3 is CASSLWDKEYNSPLHF. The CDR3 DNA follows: TGTGCCAGCAGCCTTTGGGACAAGGAGTATAATTCACCCCTCCACTTT.

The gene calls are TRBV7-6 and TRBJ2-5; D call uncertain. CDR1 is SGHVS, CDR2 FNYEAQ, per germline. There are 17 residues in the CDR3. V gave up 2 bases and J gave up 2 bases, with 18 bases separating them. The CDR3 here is CASSLLVYRAEQETQYF. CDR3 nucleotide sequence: TGTGCCAGCAGCTTACTGGTGTATCGGGCGGAGCAAGAGACCCAGTACTTC. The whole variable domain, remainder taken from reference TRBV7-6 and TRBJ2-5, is GAGVSQSPRYKVTKRGQDVALRCDPISGHVSLYWYRQALGQGPEFLTYFNYEAQQDKSGLPNDRFSAERPEGSISTLTIQRTEQRDSAMYRCASSLLVYRAEQETQYFGPGTRLLVL.

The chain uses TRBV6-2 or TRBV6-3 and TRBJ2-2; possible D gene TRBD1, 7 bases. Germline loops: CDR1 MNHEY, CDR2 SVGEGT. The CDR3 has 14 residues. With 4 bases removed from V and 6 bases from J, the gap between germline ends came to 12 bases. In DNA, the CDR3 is TGTGCCAGCAGTTGGAGGGGGCGGCCCGGGGAGCTGTTTTTT. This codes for CASSWRGRPGELFF.

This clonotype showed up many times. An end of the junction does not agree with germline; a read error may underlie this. The CDR3 here is CASSTGTGGYGYTF. The CDR3, as DNA: TGTGCCAGCAGTACCGGGACAGGGGGATATGGCTACACCTTC. This chain links TRBV19 with TRBJ1-2; TRBD1 aligns across 11 bases. CDR1 is LNHDA and CDR2 is SQIVND in the germline V gene (reference sequence). There are 14 residues in the CDR3.

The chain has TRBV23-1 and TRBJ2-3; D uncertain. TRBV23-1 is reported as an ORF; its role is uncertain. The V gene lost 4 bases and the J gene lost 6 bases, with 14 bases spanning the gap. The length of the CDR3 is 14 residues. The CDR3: CASSRVSYLDTQYF. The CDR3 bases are TGCGCCAGCAGTCGGGTGAGCTACCTTGATACGCAGTATTTT.

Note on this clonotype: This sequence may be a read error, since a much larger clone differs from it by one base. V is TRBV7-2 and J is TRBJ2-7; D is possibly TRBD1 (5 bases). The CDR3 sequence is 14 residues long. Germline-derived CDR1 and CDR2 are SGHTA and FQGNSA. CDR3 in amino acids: CVSSLGVGPYEQYV. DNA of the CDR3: TGTGTCAGCAGCTTAGGGGTAGGGCCCTACGAGCAGTACGTC.

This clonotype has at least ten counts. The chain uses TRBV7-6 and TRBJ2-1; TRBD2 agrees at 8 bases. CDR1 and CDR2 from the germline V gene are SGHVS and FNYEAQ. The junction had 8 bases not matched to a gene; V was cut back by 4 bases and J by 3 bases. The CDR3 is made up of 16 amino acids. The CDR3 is CASSYTRSGIYNEQFF. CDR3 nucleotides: TGTGCCAGCAGCTATACCCGTAGCGGGATCTACAATGAGCAGTTCTTC.

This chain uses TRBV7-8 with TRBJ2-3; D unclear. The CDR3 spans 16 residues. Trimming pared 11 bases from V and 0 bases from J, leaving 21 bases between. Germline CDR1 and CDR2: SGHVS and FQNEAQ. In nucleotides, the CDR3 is TGTGCCGCAGCCGGGCGAGACAAAACTAGCACAGATACGCAGTATTTT. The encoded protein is CAAAGRDKTSTDTQYF.

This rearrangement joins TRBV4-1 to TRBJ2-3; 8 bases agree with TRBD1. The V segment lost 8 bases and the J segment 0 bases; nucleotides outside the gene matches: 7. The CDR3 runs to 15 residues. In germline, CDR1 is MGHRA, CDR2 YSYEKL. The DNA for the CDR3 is TGCGCCAGCCGCTACAGGGGGACTAGCACAGATACGCAGTATTTT. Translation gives CASRYRGTSTDTQYF.

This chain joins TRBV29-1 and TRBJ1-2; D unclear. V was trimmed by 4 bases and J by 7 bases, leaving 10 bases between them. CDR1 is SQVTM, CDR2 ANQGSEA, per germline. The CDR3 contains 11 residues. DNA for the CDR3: TGCAGCGTTGCCACGAAGTCTGGCTACACCTTC. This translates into CSVATKSGYTF. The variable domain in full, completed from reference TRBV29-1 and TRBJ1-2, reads SAVISQKPSRDICQRGTSLTIQCQVDSQVTMMFWYRQQPGQSLTLIATANQGSEATYESGFVIDKFPISRPNLTFSTLTVSNMSPEDSSIYLCSVATKSGYTFGSGTRLTVV.

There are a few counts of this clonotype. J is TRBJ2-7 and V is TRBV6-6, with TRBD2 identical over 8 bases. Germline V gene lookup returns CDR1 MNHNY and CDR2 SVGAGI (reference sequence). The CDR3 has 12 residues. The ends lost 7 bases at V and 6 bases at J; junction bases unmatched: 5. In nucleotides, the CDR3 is TGTGCCAGCACCAGCGGGGGACTCGAGCAGTACTTC. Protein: CASTSGGLEQYF.

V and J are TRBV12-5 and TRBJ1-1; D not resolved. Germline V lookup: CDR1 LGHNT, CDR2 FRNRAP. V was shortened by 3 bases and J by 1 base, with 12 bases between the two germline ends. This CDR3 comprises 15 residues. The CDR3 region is CASGFPSVPNTEAFF. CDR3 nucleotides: TGTGCTAGTGGTTTCCCCAGCGTTCCGAACACTGAAGCTTTCTTT.

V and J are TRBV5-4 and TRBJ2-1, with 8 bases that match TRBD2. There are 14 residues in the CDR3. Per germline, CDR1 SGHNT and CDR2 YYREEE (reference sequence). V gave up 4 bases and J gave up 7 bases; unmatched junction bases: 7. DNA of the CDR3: TGTGCCAGCAGCGGGACTAGGGGACCTAATGAGCAGTTCTTC. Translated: CASSGTRGPNEQFF.

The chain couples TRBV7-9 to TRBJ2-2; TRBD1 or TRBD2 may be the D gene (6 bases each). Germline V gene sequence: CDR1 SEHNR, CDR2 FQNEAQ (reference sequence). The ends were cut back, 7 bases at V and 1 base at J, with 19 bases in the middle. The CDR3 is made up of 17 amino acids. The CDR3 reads CASIGLLGGRNTGELFF. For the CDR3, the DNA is TGTGCCAGCATCGGGCTGCTGGGGGGCCGGAACACCGGGGAGCTGTTTTTT.

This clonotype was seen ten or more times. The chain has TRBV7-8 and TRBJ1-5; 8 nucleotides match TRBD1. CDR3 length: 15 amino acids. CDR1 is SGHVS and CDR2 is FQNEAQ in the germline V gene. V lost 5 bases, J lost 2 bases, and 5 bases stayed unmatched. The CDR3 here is CASSRPGQGNQPQHF. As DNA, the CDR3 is TGTGCCAGCAGCCGGCCGGGACAGGGCAATCAGCCCCAGCATTTT.

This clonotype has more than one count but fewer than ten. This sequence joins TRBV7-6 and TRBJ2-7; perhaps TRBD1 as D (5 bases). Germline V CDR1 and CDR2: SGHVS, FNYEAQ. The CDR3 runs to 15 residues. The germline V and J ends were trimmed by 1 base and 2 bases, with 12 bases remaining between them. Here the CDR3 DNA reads TGTGCCAGCAGCTTAGGGGTACAGGTCGCCTACGAGCAGTACTTC. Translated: CASSLGVQVAYEQYF.

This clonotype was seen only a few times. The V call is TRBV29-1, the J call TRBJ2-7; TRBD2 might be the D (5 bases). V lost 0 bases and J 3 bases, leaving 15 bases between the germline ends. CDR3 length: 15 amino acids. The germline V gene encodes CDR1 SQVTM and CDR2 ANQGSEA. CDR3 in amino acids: CSVEDNGEFHYEQYF. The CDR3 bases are TGCAGCGTTGAAGATAACGGGGAATTTCACTACGAGCAGTACTTC.

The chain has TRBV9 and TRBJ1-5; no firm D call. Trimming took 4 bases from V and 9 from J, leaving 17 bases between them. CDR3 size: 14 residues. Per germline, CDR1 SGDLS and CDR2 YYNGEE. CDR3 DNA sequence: TGTGCCAGCAGCCCCGGCGGGGTTCATCGGCCCCAGCATTTT. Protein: CASSPGGVHRPQHF.

The CDR3 DNA sequence: TGTGCCAGTAGTAGGGGAGAAACTCGGGGGGATACGCAGTATTTT. The encoded protein is CASSRGETRGDTQYF. The chain couples TRBV19 to TRBJ2-3; the D gene is possibly TRBD2 (6 bases). The germline V and J ends were trimmed by 4 bases and 6 bases, with 17 bases remaining between them. CDR3 length: 15 amino acids. The germline V gene has CDR1 LNHDA and CDR2 SQIVND (reference sequence).

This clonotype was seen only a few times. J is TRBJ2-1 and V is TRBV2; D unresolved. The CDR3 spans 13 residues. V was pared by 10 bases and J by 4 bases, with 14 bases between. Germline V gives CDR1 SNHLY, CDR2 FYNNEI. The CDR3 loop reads CAIIPDGYNEQFF. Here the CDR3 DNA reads TGTGCCATCATTCCGGACGGGTACAATGAGCAGTTCTTC.

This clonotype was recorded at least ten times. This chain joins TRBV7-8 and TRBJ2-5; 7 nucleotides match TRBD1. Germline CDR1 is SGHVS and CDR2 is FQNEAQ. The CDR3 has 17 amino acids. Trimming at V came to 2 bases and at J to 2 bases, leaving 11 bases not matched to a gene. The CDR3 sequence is CASSLIFLVRGQETQYF. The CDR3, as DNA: TGTGCCAGCAGCTTAATCTTTCTGGTCAGGGGGCAAGAGACCCAGTACTTC.

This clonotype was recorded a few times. The CDR3 spells CASSWTTDTQYF. The CDR3, as DNA: TGTGCCAGCAGCTGGACCACAGATACGCAGTATTTT. The rearrangement links TRBV7-8 to TRBJ2-3; no reliable D call. This CDR3 has 12 residues. CDR1 and CDR2 (germline): SGHVS, FQNEAQ. V was cut by 4 bases and J by 2 bases, with 4 bases left in between.

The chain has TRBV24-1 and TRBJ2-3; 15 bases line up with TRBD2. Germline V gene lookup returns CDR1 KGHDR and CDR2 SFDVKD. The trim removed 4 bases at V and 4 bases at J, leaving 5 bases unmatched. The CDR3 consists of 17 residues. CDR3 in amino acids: CATSEGLAGGLPDTQYF. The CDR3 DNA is TGTGCCACCAGTGAAGGACTAGCGGGGGGGCTCCCAGATACGCAGTATTTT.

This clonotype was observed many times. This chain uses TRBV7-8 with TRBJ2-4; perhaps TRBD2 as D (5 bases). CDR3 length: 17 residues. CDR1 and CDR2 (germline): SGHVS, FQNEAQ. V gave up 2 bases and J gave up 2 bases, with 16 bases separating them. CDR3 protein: CASSLSGSQSPKNIQYF. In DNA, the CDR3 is TGTGCCAGCAGCTTATCGGGGTCCCAATCGCCCAAAAACATTCAGTACTTC.

The CDR3 loop is CASSYAGLAANYGYTF. The CDR3 DNA sequence: TGTGCCAGCAGTTACGCGGGTTTGGCAGCTAACTATGGCTACACCTTC. The genes are TRBV6-5 and TRBJ1-2; D is unresolved. Trimming took 2 bases from V and 0 from J, leaving 13 bases between them. Germline V gene lookup returns CDR1 MNHEY and CDR2 SVGAGI. The CDR3 has 16 amino acids.

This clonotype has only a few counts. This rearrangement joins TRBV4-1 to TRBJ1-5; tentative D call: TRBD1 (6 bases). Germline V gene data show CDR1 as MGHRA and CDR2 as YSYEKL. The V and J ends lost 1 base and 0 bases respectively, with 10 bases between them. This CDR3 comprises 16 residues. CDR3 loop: CASSQGDTHSNQPQHF. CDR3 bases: TGCGCCAGCAGCCAAGGGGACACCCATAGCAATCAGCCCCAGCATTTT.

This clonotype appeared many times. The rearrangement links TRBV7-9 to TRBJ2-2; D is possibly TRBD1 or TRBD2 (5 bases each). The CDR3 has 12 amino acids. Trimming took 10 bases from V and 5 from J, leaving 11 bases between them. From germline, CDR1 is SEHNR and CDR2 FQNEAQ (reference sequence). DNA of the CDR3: TGTGCCAAGCGGACAAGGACCGGGGAGCTGTTTTTT. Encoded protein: CAKRTRTGELFF.

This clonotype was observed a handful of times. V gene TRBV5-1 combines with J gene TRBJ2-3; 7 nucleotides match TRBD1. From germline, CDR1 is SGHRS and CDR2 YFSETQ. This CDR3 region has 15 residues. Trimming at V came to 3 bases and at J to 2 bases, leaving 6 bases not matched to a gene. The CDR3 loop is CASSYRDSFTDTQYF. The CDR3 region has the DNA TGCGCCAGCAGCTACCGGGACAGCTTCACAGATACGCAGTATTTT.

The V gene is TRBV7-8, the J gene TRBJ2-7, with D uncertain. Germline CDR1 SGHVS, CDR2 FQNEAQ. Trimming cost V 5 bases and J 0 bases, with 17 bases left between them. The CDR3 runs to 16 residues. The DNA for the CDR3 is TGTGCCAGCAGCCCCCTCGGGCAGATTTCCTCCTACGAGCAGTACTTC. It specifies CASSPLGQISSYEQYF.